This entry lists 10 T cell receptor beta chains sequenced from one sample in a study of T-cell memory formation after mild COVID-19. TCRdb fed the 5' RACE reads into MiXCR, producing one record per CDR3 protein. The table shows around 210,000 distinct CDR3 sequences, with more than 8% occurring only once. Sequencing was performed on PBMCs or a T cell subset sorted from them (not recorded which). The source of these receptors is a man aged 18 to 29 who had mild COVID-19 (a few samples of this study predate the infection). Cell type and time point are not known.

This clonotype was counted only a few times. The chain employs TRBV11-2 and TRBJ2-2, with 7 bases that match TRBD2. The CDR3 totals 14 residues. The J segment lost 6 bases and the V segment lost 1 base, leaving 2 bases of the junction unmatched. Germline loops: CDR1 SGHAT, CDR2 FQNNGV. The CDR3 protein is CASSLGRGAGELFF. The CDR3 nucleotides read TGTGCCAGCAGCTTAGGTCGGGGGGCCGGGGAGCTGTTTTTT.

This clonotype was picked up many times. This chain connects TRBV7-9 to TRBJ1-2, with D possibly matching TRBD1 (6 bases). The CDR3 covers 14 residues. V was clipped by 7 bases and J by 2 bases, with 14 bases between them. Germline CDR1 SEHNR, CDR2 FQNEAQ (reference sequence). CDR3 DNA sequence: TGTGCCAGCACCCCGGGACATCAAAACTATGGCTACACCTTC. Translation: CASTPGHQNYGYTF.

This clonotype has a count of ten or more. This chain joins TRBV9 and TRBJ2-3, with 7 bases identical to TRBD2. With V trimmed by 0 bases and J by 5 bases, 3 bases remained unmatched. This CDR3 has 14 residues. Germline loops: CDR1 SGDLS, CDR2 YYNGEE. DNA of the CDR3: TGTGCCAGCAGCGTAGGCAGGGAGGGAGATACGCAGTATTTT. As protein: CASSVGREGDTQYF.

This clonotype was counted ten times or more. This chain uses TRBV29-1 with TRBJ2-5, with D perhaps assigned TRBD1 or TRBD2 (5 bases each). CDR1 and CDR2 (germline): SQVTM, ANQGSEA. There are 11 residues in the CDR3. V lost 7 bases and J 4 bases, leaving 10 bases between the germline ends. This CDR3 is CSAPRGETQYF. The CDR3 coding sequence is TGCAGCGCCCCGAGGGGAGAGACCCAGTACTTC.

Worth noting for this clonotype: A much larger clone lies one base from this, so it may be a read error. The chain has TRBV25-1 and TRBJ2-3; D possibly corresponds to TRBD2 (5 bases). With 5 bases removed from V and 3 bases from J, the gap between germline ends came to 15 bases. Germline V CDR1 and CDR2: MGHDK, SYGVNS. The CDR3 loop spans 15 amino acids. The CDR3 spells CASSTRRRRTDTQYF. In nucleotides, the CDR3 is TGTGCCAGCAGTACTCGAAGGAGGAGAACAGATACGCAGTATTTT.

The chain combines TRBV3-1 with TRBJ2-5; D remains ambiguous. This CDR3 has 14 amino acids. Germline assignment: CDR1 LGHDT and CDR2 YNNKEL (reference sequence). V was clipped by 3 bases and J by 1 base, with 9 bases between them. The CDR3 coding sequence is TGTGCCAGCAGCCACTCCGAAGCCCAAGAGACCCAGTACTTC. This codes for CASSHSEAQETQYF.

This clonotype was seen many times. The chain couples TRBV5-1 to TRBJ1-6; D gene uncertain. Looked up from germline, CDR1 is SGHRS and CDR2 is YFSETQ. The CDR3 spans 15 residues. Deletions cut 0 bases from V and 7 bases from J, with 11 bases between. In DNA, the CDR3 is TGCGCCAGCAGCTTGGTCTCTCCGGGAAATTCACCCCTCCACTTT. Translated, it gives CASSLVSPGNSPLHF.

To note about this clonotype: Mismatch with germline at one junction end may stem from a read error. The CDR3 DNA follows: TGTGCCATCAGTGAAGGGCAGGTTGAAGCCAAAGACATTCAGTACTTC. Translated, it gives CAISEGQVEAKDIQYF. The V gene is TRBV10-3, the J gene TRBJ2-4; no clear D. Germline CDR1 ENHRY, CDR2 SYGVKD. CDR3 size: 16 residues.

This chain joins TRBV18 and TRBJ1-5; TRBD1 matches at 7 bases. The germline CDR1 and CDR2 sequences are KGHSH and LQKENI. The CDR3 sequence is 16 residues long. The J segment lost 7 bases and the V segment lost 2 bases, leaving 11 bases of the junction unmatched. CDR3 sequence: CASSPNLGGRVQPQHF. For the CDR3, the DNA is TGTGCCAGCTCACCAAACTTAGGGGGCAGGGTACAGCCCCAGCATTTT. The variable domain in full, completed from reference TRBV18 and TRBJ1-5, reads NAGVMQNPRHLVRRRGQEARLRCSPMKGHSHVYWYRQLPEEGLKFMVYLQKENIIDESGMPKERFSAEFPKEGPSILRIQQVVRGDSAAYFCASSPNLGGRVQPQHFGDGTRLSIL.

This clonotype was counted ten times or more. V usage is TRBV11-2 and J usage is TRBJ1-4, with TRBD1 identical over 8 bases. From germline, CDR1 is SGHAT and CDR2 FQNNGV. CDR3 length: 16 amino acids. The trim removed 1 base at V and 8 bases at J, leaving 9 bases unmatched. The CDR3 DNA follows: TGTGCCAGCAGCTTAGGATCCTTACAGGGGGGGGAAAAACTGTTTTTT. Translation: CASSLGSLQGGEKLFF.